These 2 T cell receptor beta chains originate from one sample sequenced in a study of blood T cell repertoires in COVID-19 (dated by TCRdb to about 2020). Library preparation employed the immunoSEQ multiplex PCR assay. The table comes from immuneACCESS by way of TCRdb, which keeps in-frame sequences with V and J called. Part of the clones is missing from these tables; in studies checked, under half for an unresolved V gene and the rest for unknown reasons. This sample gives 350,000 or so clones in total; approximately 83% of them show up just once. The ten biggest clones cover around 4.5% of the sample. Source material: PBMCs or T cells enriched from blood (not recorded which). The receptor source for this set is a woman in her forties with acute COVID-19.

The chain joins TRBV7-6 to TRBJ2-7, with 8 bases identical to TRBD1. The germline CDR1 and CDR2 sequences are SGHVS and FNYEAQ. The V segment lost 4 bases and the J segment 7 bases; nucleotides outside the gene matches: 6. This CDR3 has 13 residues. CDR3 region: CASSSEQGGEQYF. The CDR3 DNA reads TGTGCCAGCAGCTCCGAACAGGGGGGTGAGCAGTACTTC.

The chain employs TRBV14 and TRBJ2-4; 9 bases line up with TRBD2. The CDR3 has 14 residues. The V gene end was trimmed by 4 bases and the J gene end by 3 bases; junction bases not matched to a gene: 1. The germline gives CDR1 SGHDN, CDR2 FVKESK. The CDR3 region is CASSRGGVKNIQYF. The CDR3 coding sequence is TGTGCCAGCAGCCGCGGGGGGGTCAAAAACATTCAGTACTTC.